Each of the 15 T cell receptor beta chains below was sequenced from the same sample in a study of CXCR3-negative and CXCR3-positive naive CD8 T cells. Whole-study findings and limits: Comparison of naive cells showed more hydrophobic TRB CDR3s in CXCR3-positive than in CXCR3-negative naive cells.

For these TCRs, the target antigens are not known. All TRB cDNA libraries came from 5' RACE performed with UMI labels. TCRdb re-called the 5' RACE reads and gives one entry per CDR3 protein, without DNA. This listing includes some 130,000 distinct CDR3 sequences. The material sequenced was naive CXCR3+ CD8+ T cells from blood. Subset meaning: CD45RO-CCR7+CD27+CD95- naive CD8+ T cells expressing CXCR3 (TNR3+). These receptors were obtained from a human donor in good health. Some clones in this sample may be carry-over from other donors' samples.

The rearrangement uses TRBV12-3 or TRBV12-4 and TRBJ1-4; the TCRdb call, TRBD1, lacks DNA for checking. CDR3 length: 15 residues. The CDR3 loop is CASSPEGGGYEKLFF.

This rearrangement joins TRBV7-9 to TRBJ1-2; the D call of TRBD1 rests on TCRdb alone, since no DNA is present to check it. This CDR3 region has 13 residues. The V gene's germline CDR1 is SEHNR and CDR2 FQNEAQ (reference sequence). The CDR3 sequence is CASSRTENYGYTF.

This chain connects TRBV27 to TRBJ2-1; TCRdb outputs TRBD2, but without DNA this stays unchecked. CDR3 length: 15 residues. Germline CDR1 is MNHEY and CDR2 is SMNVEV (reference sequence). This CDR3 reads CASSLDSNSYNEQFF.

The chain is built from TRBV7-9 and TRBJ1-1. Looked up from germline, CDR1 is SEHNR and CDR2 is FQNEAQ (reference sequence). CDR3 length: 12 amino acids. CDR3 sequence: CASSLWDTEAFF.

J is TRBJ1-2 and V is TRBV20-1. In germline, CDR1 is DFQATT, CDR2 SNEGSKA (reference sequence). The CDR3 has 15 residues. CDR3 region: CSARDRAGPNYGYTF.

The V call is TRBV7-3, the J call TRBJ2-7. The CDR3 consists of 15 residues. CDR1 and CDR2 from the germline V gene are SGHTA and FQGTGA. The chain's CDR3 is CASSLYAGSSYEQYF.

The chain joins TRBV4-3 to TRBJ1-4. This CDR3 contains 15 residues. CDR1 LGHNA and CDR2 YSLEER come from the germline V gene. The CDR3 sequence is CASSQDSVNDEKLFF.

The J gene is TRBJ2-7, the V gene TRBV7-6. The germline CDR1 and CDR2 sequences are SGHVS and FNYEAQ. CDR3 size: 12 residues. CDR3 protein: CASSFSIGEQYF.

V usage is TRBV27 and J usage is TRBJ2-7. Per germline, CDR1 MNHEY and CDR2 SMNVEV (reference sequence). The CDR3 has 13 residues. The chain's CDR3 is CASSYEWGYEQYF.

This chain uses TRBV30 with TRBJ1-2; TCRdb reports TRBD1, a call that lacks DNA to check it against. Germline V gene sequence: CDR1 GTSNPN, CDR2 SVGIG (reference sequence). The CDR3 loop spans 14 amino acids. The CDR3 protein is CAWSATGGAYGYTF.

The chain couples TRBV13 to TRBJ2-3; TCRdb's assignment of TRBD2 cannot be checked, as there is no DNA. The CDR3 extends over 14 amino acids. Per the germline V gene, CDR1 is PRHDT and CDR2 is FYEKMQ (reference sequence). Here the CDR3 reads CASSLTSGTDTQYF.

The chain recombines TRBV9 with TRBJ1-3; TCRdb's D call of TRBD1 is untestable without DNA. This CDR3 is 16 amino acids long. Germline CDR1 is SGDLS and CDR2 is YYNGEE. This CDR3 is CASSESGGAYGNTIYF.

V is TRBV6-2 or TRBV6-3 and J is TRBJ2-1. This CDR3 is built from 15 residues. Germline assignment: CDR1 MNHEY and CDR2 SVGEGT. This chain's CDR3 is CASSLMESSYNEQFF.

The chain couples TRBV6-5 to TRBJ1-2. CDR1 and CDR2 (germline): MNHEY, SVGAGI. The CDR3 totals 15 residues. The CDR3: CASSYSGDGVYGYTF.

This chain connects TRBV6-2 or TRBV6-3 to TRBJ2-7; no DNA is available, so the TRBD1 call from TCRdb remains unchecked. Per germline, CDR1 MNHEY and CDR2 SVGEGT. The CDR3 totals 14 residues. CDR3 amino acids: CASSYGQGGYEQYF.